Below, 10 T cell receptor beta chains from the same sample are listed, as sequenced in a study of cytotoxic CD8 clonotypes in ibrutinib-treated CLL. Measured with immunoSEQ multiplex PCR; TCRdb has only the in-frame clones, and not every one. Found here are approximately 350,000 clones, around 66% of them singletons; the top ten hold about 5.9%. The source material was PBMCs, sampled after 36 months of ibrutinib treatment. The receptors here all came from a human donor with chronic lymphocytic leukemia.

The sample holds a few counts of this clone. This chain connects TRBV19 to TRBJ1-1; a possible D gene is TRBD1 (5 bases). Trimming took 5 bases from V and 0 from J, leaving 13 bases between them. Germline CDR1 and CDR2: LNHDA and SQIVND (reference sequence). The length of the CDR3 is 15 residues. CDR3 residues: CASSLGRGMNTEAFF. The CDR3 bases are TGTGCCAGTAGTCTGGGACGAGGCATGAACACTGAAGCTTTCTTT.

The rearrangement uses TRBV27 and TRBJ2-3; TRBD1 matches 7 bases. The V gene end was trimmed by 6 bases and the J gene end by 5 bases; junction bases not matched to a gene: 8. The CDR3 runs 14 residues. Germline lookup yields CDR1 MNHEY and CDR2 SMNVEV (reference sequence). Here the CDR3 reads CASSRSGGRDTQYF. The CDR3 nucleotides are TGTGCCAGCAGCCGATCAGGGGGAAGAGATACGCAGTATTTT.

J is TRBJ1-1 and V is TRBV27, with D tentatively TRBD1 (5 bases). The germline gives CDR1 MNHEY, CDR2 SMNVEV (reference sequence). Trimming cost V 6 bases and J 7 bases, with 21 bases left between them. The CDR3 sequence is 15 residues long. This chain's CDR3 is CASSHYKDGHHEAFF. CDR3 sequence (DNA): TGTGCCAGCAGCCACTACAAGGACGGACACCATGAAGCTTTCTTT.

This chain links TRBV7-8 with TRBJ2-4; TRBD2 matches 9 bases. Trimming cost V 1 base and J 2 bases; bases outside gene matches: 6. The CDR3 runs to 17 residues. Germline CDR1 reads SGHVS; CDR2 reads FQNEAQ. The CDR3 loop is CASSLGTAGGPKNIQYF. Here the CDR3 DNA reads TGTGCCAGCAGCTTAGGCACCGCGGGGGGGCCCAAAAACATTCAGTACTTC.

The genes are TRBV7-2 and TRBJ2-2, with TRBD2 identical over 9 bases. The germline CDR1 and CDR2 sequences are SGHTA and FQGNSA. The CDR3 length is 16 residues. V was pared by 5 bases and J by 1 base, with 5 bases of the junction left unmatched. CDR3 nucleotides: TGTGCCAGCAGCAAAATAGCGGGGGTGAACACCGGGGAGCTGTTTTTT. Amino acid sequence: CASSKIAGVNTGELFF.

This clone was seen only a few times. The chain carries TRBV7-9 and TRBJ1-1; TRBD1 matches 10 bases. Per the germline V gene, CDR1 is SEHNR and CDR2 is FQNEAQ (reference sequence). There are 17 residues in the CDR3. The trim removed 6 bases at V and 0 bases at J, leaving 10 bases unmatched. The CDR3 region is CASRIRAGQGVNTEAFF. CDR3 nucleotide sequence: TGTGCCAGCAGGATTAGGGCCGGACAGGGGGTGAACACTGAAGCTTTCTTT.

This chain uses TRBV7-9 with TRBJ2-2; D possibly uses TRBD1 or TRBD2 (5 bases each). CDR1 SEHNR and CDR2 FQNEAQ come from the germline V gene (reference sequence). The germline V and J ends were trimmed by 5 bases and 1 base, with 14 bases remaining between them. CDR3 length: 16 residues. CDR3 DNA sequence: TGTGCCAGCAGCACCGAGGGACCCATGAACACCGGGGAGCTGTTTTTT. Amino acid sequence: CASSTEGPMNTGELFF.

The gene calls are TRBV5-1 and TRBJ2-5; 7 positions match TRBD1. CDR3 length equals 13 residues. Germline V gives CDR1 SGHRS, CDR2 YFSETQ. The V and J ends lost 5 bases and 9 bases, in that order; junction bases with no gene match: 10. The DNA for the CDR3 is TGCGCCAGCAGGACACAGGGGAATGAGGCCCAGTACTTC. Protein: CASRTQGNEAQYF.

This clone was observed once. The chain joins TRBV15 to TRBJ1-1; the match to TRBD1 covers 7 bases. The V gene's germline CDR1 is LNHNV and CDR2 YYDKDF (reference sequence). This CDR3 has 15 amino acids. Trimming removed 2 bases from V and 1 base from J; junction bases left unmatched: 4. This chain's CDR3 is CATSRNRGANTEAFF. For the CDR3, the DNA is TGTGCCACCAGCAGAAACAGGGGAGCGAACACTGAAGCTTTCTTT.

The CDR3 here is CSVVTPGSNQPQHF. CDR3 nucleotides: TGCAGCGTTGTTACACCGGGTAGCAATCAGCCCCAGCATTTT. The rearrangement uses TRBV29-1 and TRBJ1-5; D is unclear. CDR1 and CDR2 (germline): SQVTM, ANQGSEA. V was cut by 4 bases and J by 0 bases, with 10 bases left in between. The CDR3 is 14 amino acids.